This TCR beta chain was identified during a study of CD8 T cells in Susac syndrome. Sequencing targeted TCR beta in blood CD8+ and CD4+ T cells. The multiple sclerosis control group comprised treatment-naive patients with stable or active relapsing-remitting disease. Negative isolation was applied to CD8+ and CD4+ T cells, and FACS enrichment was applied to TEMRA cells. The germline gives CDR1 SGHTA, CDR2 FQGTGA. V was pared by 1 base and J by 8 bases, with 13 bases of the junction left unmatched. CDR3 length equals 17 residues. Random hexamers were used to reverse transcribe an amount of about 0.5 to 1 ug RNA. TCR beta CDR3 was amplified by immunoSEQ multiplex PCR. This amplification extended across 54 Vbeta and 13 Jbeta segments. TCRdb passed the immunoSEQ multiplex PCR reads through MiXCR, listing each CDR3 protein once. The sample consists of tens of thousands of distinct CDR3 sequences, roughly 91% of them appearing once.

The sequenced sample consisted of CD8+ T cells from PBMCs. The chain uses TRBV7-3 and TRBJ1-2; 10 nucleotides agree with TRBD1. This receptor was obtained from a human donor with multiple sclerosis. The CDR3 loop reads CASSLIWDRGADWGYTF. The CDR3 DNA reads TGTGCCAGCAGCTTAATTTGGGACAGGGGAGCTGATTGGGGCTACACCTTC.